Detailed here is one T cell receptor beta chain. Donors of Cohort 3 who recovered were those that had two negative PCRs, clearance, or symptom resolution. The CDR3 is made up of 15 amino acids. V was clipped by 1 base and J by 3 bases, with 12 bases between them. Germline lookup yields CDR1 LGHNA and CDR2 YNFKEQ. This entry is derived from a study of blood T cell repertoires in COVID-19. In the source study's methods: The authors estimated nucleated cell counts from reference gene primer amplification. Clones were read by immunoSEQ multiplex PCR, and TCRdb kept only the in-frame ones, dropping some. V and J calls and clone size are copied from that table; D and trimming were computed from the DNA. This sample has 150,000 to 200,000 clones, with about 84% found just once.

The TCR comes from a man aged 35-49 years who had recovered from COVID-19. The J gene is TRBJ1-2, the V gene TRBV4-2; D unclear. The sequenced sample was PBMCs or T cells enriched from blood (not recorded which). The CDR3 sequence: CASSQVEGSYYGYTF. CDR3 coding DNA: TGTGCCAGCAGCCAAGTTGAGGGTTCTTACTATGGCTACACCTTC.